The entry below gives a single T cell receptor (beta chain) sequence along with its context. Its antigen remains unknown. Peripheral blood genomic DNA, not sorted cells or RNA, was the template. The germline V gene has CDR1 LGHNA and CDR2 YSLEER. With 1 base removed from V and 13 bases from J, the gap between germline ends came to 16 bases. The CDR3 consists of 14 residues. The source of the sample is a study of T cell repertoires in aging, cancer and after chemotherapy. In the study overall: About 8.1 million TCR reads made up the full dataset. Findings and caveats of the study: Untreated cancer patients had significantly lower blood TCR diversity than age-matched healthy donors. In healthy donors, age-related TCR diversity loss mainly reflected lost richness.

A mixed TRB-A/B primer pool amplified rearranged TRB by multiplex touch-down PCR. TCRdb passed the multiplex PCR reads through MiXCR, listing each CDR3 protein once. Among roughly 12,000 distinct CDR3 sequences listed, about 27% were seen once. The receptor was isolated from a human donor with a blood cancer. The specimen sequenced was blood. The gene calls are TRBV4-3 and TRBJ2-2; unclear D gene. CDR3 DNA: TGCGCCAGCAGCCAAGGGTCCTCGATTGGAGTGCTGTTTTTT. Translation: CASSQGSSIGVLFF.